The 5 T cell receptor beta chains presented below share a single source sample, sequenced in a study of regulatory T cells in long-lasting Graves disease. HTBI primers from iRepertoire and Arm-PCR of CDR3 regions yielded the TCR beta libraries. TCRdb itself ran the multiplex PCR reads through MiXCR, one entry per CDR3 protein. The data hold roughly 400,000 distinct CDR3 sequences, with roughly a fifth observed a single time. The time point was: persistent/refractory GD, antithyroid drugs over 5 years with positive TRAb. With RNA extracted from PBMCs as input, the TCR library was made. The starting material was peripheral blood mononuclear cells (PBMCs), obtained when the disease was refractory, from a patient treated with antithyroid drugs. The receptors were gathered from a female donor with Graves disease.

This clonotype was recorded many times. The chain joins TRBV28 to TRBJ2-7; the match to TRBD1 covers 7 bases. V was clipped by 4 bases and J by 3 bases; unmatched bases: 6. This CDR3 spans 14 amino acids. Germline assignment: CDR1 MDHEN and CDR2 SYDVKM. The chain's CDR3 is CASSSPGGDYEQYF. The CDR3 DNA is TGTGCCAGCAGTTCCCCAGGGGGAGACTACGAGCAGTACTTC.

This clonotype was counted many times. The CDR3 DNA reads TGTGCCAGCAGTAGCGGGAGGGCCCCGATCTACGAGCAGTACTTC. Translating it yields CASSSGRAPIYEQYF. This rearrangement joins TRBV2 to TRBJ2-7; 10 bases are a match to TRBD2. V shed 5 bases and J 3 bases; nucleotides not matched to a gene: 7. Germline lookup yields CDR1 SNHLY and CDR2 FYNNEI. The CDR3 has 15 residues.

This clonotype was recorded many times. The gene calls are TRBV28 and TRBJ2-7; 9 bases align to TRBD1. The CDR3 contains 16 residues. Unmatched junction bases numbered 5, after V lost 2 bases and J lost 0 bases. In germline, CDR1 is MDHEN, CDR2 SYDVKM. The CDR3 bases are TGTGCCAGCAGTTTAGGGACAGGGACCTACTCCTACGAGCAGTACTTC. As protein: CASSLGTGTYSYEQYF.

This clonotype was observed many times. The gene calls are TRBV6-1 and TRBJ1-1; no reliable D call. Germline CDR1 is MNHNS and CDR2 is SASEGT. This CDR3 has 11 amino acids. Trimming cost V 9 bases and J 8 bases, with 13 bases left between them. The CDR3 protein is CASIEYEEAFF. DNA for the CDR3: TGTGCCAGTATAGAGTATGAAGAAGCTTTCTTT.

This clonotype was recorded many times. V usage is TRBV28 and J usage is TRBJ2-5; 7 bases map to TRBD1. CDR3 length equals 15 residues. The V gene's germline CDR1 is MDHEN and CDR2 SYDVKM. The junction had 3 bases not matched to a gene; V was cut back by 1 base and J by 1 base. CDR3 residues: CASSLSAGGQETQYF. The CDR3 DNA reads TGTGCCAGCAGTTTATCAGCAGGGGGCCAAGAGACCCAGTACTTC. Variable domain in full (rest from reference TRBV28 and TRBJ2-5): DVKVTQSSRYLVKRTGEKVFLECVQDMDHENMFWYRQDPGLGLRLIYFSYDVKMKEKGDIPEGYSVSREKKERFSLILESASTNQTSMYLCASSLSAGGQETQYFGPGTRLLVL.